This TCR beta chain was sequenced for a study of blood T cell repertoires in COVID-19. Study-wide context: The study drew acute and convalescent COVID-19 samples from the United States, Italy and Spain.

Cohort placement rested on clinical history that participants reported themselves. In the original analysis: It was from reference gene primer amplification that nucleated cell counts were estimated. The assay was immunoSEQ multiplex PCR, and TCRdb's table has in-frame clones only and misses some. V and J calls and clone size come straight from that table; D and trimming were deduced from the DNA. The profile shows 270,000 or so clones, around 89% of them singletons. This CDR3 contains 16 residues. Germline V lookup: CDR1 SGDLS, CDR2 YYNGEE. The V and J ends lost 4 bases and 0 bases respectively, with 11 bases between them.

Sequencing input: PBMCs or T cells enriched from blood (not recorded which). The source is a woman aged 25 to 39 with acute COVID-19. The rearrangement joins TRBV9 to TRBJ2-6; D possibly corresponds to TRBD1 (6 bases). Here the CDR3 DNA reads TGTGCCAGCAGCCGGGACACTCGCTCTGGGGCCAACGTCCTGACTTTC. This sequence encodes CASSRDTRSGANVLTF.